This T cell receptor beta chain appears in the sequencing data of a study of control samples from healthy donors and cancer patients. The assay was immunoSEQ multiplex PCR, and TCRdb's table has in-frame clones only and misses some. The sample holds approximately 170,000 clones, around nine tenths seen once. Trimming removed 5 bases at V and 7 bases at J, with 15 bases between. Germline CDR1 SGHTA, CDR2 FQGTGA. The CDR3 sequence is 13 residues long. The receptor was derived from a woman in her 30s in good health. Specimen: blood. The chain couples TRBV7-3 to TRBJ2-7; D remains unclear. In DNA form, the CDR3 reads TGTGCCAGCAGCCCCGACACAAGTAGAGAGCAGTACTTC. It encodes CASSPDTSREQYF.